These 17 T cell receptor beta chains originate from one sample sequenced in a study of cytomegalovirus exposure and HLA in healthy donors. A multiplex PCR was run with 60 Vbeta primers and 13 Jbeta primers. Sequencing used immunoSEQ multiplex PCR; TCRdb keeps in-frame clones, though not all of them. In the table there are a few hundred thousand clones, approximately 78% of which are singletons. Sequenced input: PBMCs. The source is a man aged 25 to 45 in good health and CMV-seronegative.

Written as DNA, the CDR3 is TGTGCCAGTAGTAACCCGGTGAGGGTTGGATCTAGCGGGGAACTCACAGATACGCAGTATTTT. This sequence encodes CASSNPVRVGSSGELTDTQYF. The chain recombines TRBV19 with TRBJ2-3, with 9 positions matching TRBD2. V gave up 4 bases and J gave up 2 bases; unmatched junction bases: 22. CDR1 LNHDA and CDR2 SQIVND come from the germline V gene (reference sequence). The CDR3 consists of 21 residues.

The genes are TRBV10-2 and TRBJ2-7; 7 positions match TRBD2. V gave up 0 bases and J gave up 6 bases; unmatched junction bases: 5. The CDR3 loop spans 14 amino acids. CDR1 and CDR2 from the germline V gene are WSHSY and SAAADI. CDR3 bases: TGCGCCAGCAGTGAGTCCGGGGGGACGAGCGAGCAGTACTTC. Translation: CASSESGGTSEQYF.

Comment on this clone: The germline gene is not matched at one end of the junction; a read error may be the cause. This chain's CDR3 is CASIWQGVLFF. CDR3 bases: TGTGCCAGCATCTGGCAGGGGGTGCTGTTTTTT. This chain links TRBV6-1 with TRBJ2-2, with TRBD1 matching over 7 bases. CDR3 length equals 11 residues. From germline, CDR1 is MNHNS and CDR2 SASEGT.

The J gene is TRBJ2-7, the V gene TRBV28; a possible D gene is TRBD1 (5 bases). V was pared by 3 bases and J by 0 bases, with 21 bases between. The CDR3 runs 18 residues. Germline V gene data show CDR1 as MDHEN and CDR2 as SYDVKM. CDR3: CASSFGLYDSSSSYEQYF. In DNA form, the CDR3 reads TGTGCCAGCAGTTTCGGCCTGTACGACAGCTCTAGCTCCTACGAGCAGTACTTC.

The rearrangement joins TRBV28 to TRBJ1-5; D might be TRBD1 (6 bases). In germline, CDR1 is MDHEN, CDR2 SYDVKM. With 6 bases removed from V and 0 bases from J, the gap between germline ends came to 15 bases. The CDR3 length is 16 residues. In nucleotides, the CDR3 is TGTGCCAGCAGCCGGCAGGGACAAAATAGCAATCAGCCCCAGCATTTT. Protein: CASSRQGQNSNQPQHF.

The rearrangement joins TRBV19 to TRBJ1-2; D is perhaps TRBD1 (5 bases). This CDR3 has 13 residues. V lost 4 bases and J lost 8, with 14 bases in between. The germline gives CDR1 LNHDA, CDR2 SQIVND (reference sequence). The CDR3 sequence is CASSRQWAGGYTF. CDR3 DNA sequence: TGTGCCAGTAGTAGACAGTGGGCAGGAGGCTACACCTTC.

The chain employs TRBV4-2 and TRBJ2-7; no firm D call. The germline CDR1 and CDR2 sequences are LGHNA and YNFKEQ. The CDR3 consists of 14 residues. V was clipped by 5 bases and J by 5 bases, with 16 bases between them. This chain's CDR3 is CASSSPTNPHEQYF. CDR3 nucleotides: TGTGCCAGCAGCTCCCCGACAAACCCCCACGAGCAGTACTTC.

This chain links TRBV7-2 with TRBJ2-1; TRBD1 is a possible D gene (6 bases). Trimming took 7 bases from V and 8 from J, leaving 12 bases between them. Germline CDR1 is SGHTA and CDR2 is FQGNSA. This CDR3 has 12 residues. The CDR3 DNA reads TGTGCCAGCAAGTTACAGGGTCATGAGCAGTTCTTC. Protein sequence: CASKLQGHEQFF.

This chain links TRBV7-2 with TRBJ1-2; D is possibly TRBD1 (6 bases). This CDR3 contains 14 residues. Germline V gives CDR1 SGHTA, CDR2 FQGNSA. Between the trimmed V and J ends, which lost 4 bases and 4 bases, there was a span of 13 bases. The CDR3 sequence: CASSSLDRFYGYTF. As DNA, the CDR3 is TGTGCCAGCAGCTCCCTTGACAGGTTCTATGGCTACACCTTC.

V gene TRBV4-2 combines with J gene TRBJ2-3; 12 bases map to TRBD2. CDR1 and CDR2 (germline): LGHNA, YNFKEQ. The CDR3 length is 18 residues. With V trimmed by 7 bases and J by 4 bases, 15 bases remained unmatched. CDR3 sequence: CASKNLAGGRESADTQYF. The CDR3 DNA reads TGTGCCAGCAAAAATCTAGCGGGGGGGCGAGAGAGTGCAGATACGCAGTATTTT.

The V and J genes are TRBV19 and TRBJ1-1; D uncertain. Germline values: CDR1 LNHDA, CDR2 SQIVND (reference sequence). The CDR3 runs to 13 residues. V lost 10 bases to trimming and J lost 4 bases, with 16 bases between them. As DNA, the CDR3 is TGTGCCACGAGACACTGGCGGGCCACTGAAGCTTTCTTT. Protein product: CATRHWRATEAFF.

The V gene is TRBV27, the J gene TRBJ2-3; no clear D gene. V was pared by 3 bases and J by 1 base, with 8 bases between. The CDR3 has 14 amino acids. Germline assignment: CDR1 MNHEY and CDR2 SMNVEV (reference sequence). CDR3 sequence: CASSFTFGTDTQYF. The CDR3 region has the DNA TGTGCCAGCAGTTTTACTTTCGGCACAGATACGCAGTATTTT.

The chain combines TRBV2 with TRBJ1-1; 7 positions agree with TRBD1. The CDR3 length is 14 residues. Germline V gene data show CDR1 as SNHLY and CDR2 as FYNNEI. Trimming cost V 4 bases and J 2 bases; bases outside gene matches: 4. In DNA form, the CDR3 reads TGTGCCAGCAGTGCCACAGGGGTCAACACTGAAGCTTTCTTT. It yields the protein CASSATGVNTEAFF.

The chain carries TRBV5-6 and TRBJ1-4; unclear D gene. CDR1 and CDR2 (germline): SGHDT, YYEEEE. There are 16 residues in the CDR3. Between the trimmed V and J ends, which lost 0 bases and 0 bases, there was a span of 9 bases. The CDR3 sequence is CASSLGQLATNEKLFF. The CDR3 DNA follows: TGTGCCAGCAGCTTGGGTCAACTTGCAACTAATGAAAAACTGTTTTTT.

The CDR3 DNA is TGTGCCAGTAGTGACTATCCCCTCTATAATTCACCCCTCCACTTT. This gives the protein CASSDYPLYNSPLHF. J is TRBJ1-6 and V is TRBV19; D is uncertain. CDR1 and CDR2 (germline): LNHDA, SQIVND (reference sequence). Trimming took off 5 bases at V and 3 bases at J, with 11 bases between the two ends. This CDR3 comprises 15 residues.

J is TRBJ1-1 and V is TRBV7-8; D might be TRBD1 (5 bases). The CDR3 has 15 residues. Germline CDR1 SGHVS, CDR2 FQNEAQ. Trimming removed 1 base from V and 0 bases from J, with 9 bases in between. The CDR3 region is CASSLVTELNTEAFF. The CDR3 coding sequence is TGTGCCAGCAGCTTAGTGACAGAACTGAACACTGAAGCTTTCTTT.

V is TRBV7-2 and J is TRBJ2-5, with TRBD1 as a possible D gene (7 bases). V was shortened by 4 bases and J by 1 base, with 13 bases between the two germline ends. The CDR3 runs to 15 residues. Germline CDR1 is SGHTA and CDR2 is FQGNSA. The CDR3 DNA is TGTGCCAGCAGCTCCGGAGGGGGCGCCCAAGAGACCCAGTACTTC. It encodes CASSSGGGAQETQYF.